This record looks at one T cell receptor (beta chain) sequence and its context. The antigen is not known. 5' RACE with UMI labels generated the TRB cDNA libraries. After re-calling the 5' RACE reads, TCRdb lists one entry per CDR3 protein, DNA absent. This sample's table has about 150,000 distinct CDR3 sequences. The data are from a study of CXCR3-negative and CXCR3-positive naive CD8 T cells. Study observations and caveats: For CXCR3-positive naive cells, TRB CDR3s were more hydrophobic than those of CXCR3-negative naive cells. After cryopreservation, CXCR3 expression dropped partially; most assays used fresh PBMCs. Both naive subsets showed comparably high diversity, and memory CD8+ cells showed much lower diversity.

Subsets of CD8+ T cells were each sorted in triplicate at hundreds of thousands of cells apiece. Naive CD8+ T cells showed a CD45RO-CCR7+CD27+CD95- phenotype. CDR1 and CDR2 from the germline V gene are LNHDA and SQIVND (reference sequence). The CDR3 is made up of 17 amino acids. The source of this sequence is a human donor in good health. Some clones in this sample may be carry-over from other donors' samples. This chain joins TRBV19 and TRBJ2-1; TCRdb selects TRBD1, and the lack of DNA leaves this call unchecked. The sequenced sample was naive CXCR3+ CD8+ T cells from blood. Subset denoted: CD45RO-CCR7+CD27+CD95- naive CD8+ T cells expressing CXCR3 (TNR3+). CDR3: CASSFISGTGGYNEQFF.